The 19 T cell receptor beta chains below come from one sample, sequenced in a study of human thymus T cells. Generated by immunoSEQ multiplex PCR, the TCRdb table keeps only in-frame clones and is missing some. This sample has tens of thousands of clones, with about 93% found just once. The sequenced material came from blood. All receptors come from a boy under two years old with a congenital heart defect but otherwise immunologically healthy.

The rearrangement links TRBV5-4 to TRBJ2-5; 13 bases are a match to TRBD2. This CDR3 has 18 amino acids. J was trimmed by 5 bases and V by 4 bases; bases with no gene match: 14. Germline V gene data show CDR1 as SGHNT and CDR2 as YYREEE (reference sequence). The CDR3 spells CASSPFGGLAGPGETQYF. The DNA for the CDR3 is TGTGCCAGCAGCCCCTTCGGGGGACTAGCGGGGCCGGGGGAGACCCAGTACTTC.

The rearrangement links TRBV25-1 to TRBJ2-3, with 10 bases that match TRBD1. Per the germline V gene, CDR1 is MGHDK and CDR2 is SYGVNS. J lost 4 bases, V lost 6 bases, and 1 base had no gene match. This CDR3 region has 13 residues. CDR3 loop: CASRTGGSDTQYF. CDR3 nucleotides: TGTGCCAGCAGGACAGGGGGCTCAGATACGCAGTATTTT.

The chain combines TRBV7-2 with TRBJ2-3; the match to TRBD2 covers 12 bases. CDR3 length: 16 residues. The ends lost 3 bases at V and 4 bases at J; junction bases unmatched: 5. Germline-derived CDR1 and CDR2 are SGHTA and FQGNSA. The CDR3 DNA reads as TGTGCCAGCAGCTTGGGCCTAGCGGGGGGGGCAGATACGCAGTATTTT. Protein: CASSLGLAGGADTQYF.

V gene TRBV19 combines with J gene TRBJ1-5; possible D gene TRBD1, 6 bases. The CDR3 spans 15 residues. Germline V gene data show CDR1 as LNHDA and CDR2 as SQIVND (reference sequence). V was trimmed by 5 bases and J by 0 bases, leaving 11 bases between them. This CDR3 is CASSPGTYSNQPQHF. The CDR3 nucleotides read TGTGCCAGTAGTCCGGGGACATATAGCAATCAGCCCCAGCATTTT.

The chain combines TRBV9 with TRBJ2-3, with 10 positions matching TRBD1. V lost 3 bases, J lost 5 bases, and 6 bases stayed unmatched. The germline V gene has CDR1 SGDLS and CDR2 YYNGEE. The CDR3 totals 15 residues. The CDR3 spells CASSATGQGEDTQYF. CDR3 coding DNA: TGTGCCAGCAGCGCCACCGGACAGGGGGAAGATACGCAGTATTTT.

V is TRBV13 and J is TRBJ2-3, with a tentative D call TRBD2 (7 bases). There are 15 residues in the CDR3. Germline lookup yields CDR1 PRHDT and CDR2 FYEKMQ (reference sequence). V shed 1 base and J shed 6 bases, with 14 bases lying between them. CDR3 nucleotides: TGTGCCAGCAGCTTAGAGGGGGGGCCAGGGGATACGCAGTATTTT. It encodes CASSLEGGPGDTQYF.

Comments on this clone: Different DNA sequences within this sample yield the same CDR3. V usage is TRBV19 and J usage is TRBJ1-2; D remains unclear. The CDR3 is 13 residues long. V shed 1 base and J shed 0 bases, with 3 bases lying between them. Looked up from germline, CDR1 is LNHDA and CDR2 is SQIVND (reference sequence). CDR3 bases: TGTGCCAGTAGTATAGGGACTAACTATGGCTACACCTTC. Its translation: CASSIGTNYGYTF. Filled out from reference TRBV19 and TRBJ1-2, the complete variable domain reads DGGITQSPKYLFRKEGQNVTLSCEQNLNHDAMYWYRQDPGQGLRLIYYSQIVNDFQKGDIAEGYSVSREKKESFPLTVTSAQKNPTAFYLCASSIGTNYGYTFGSGTRLTVV.

The chain couples TRBV4-2 to TRBJ2-3, with 8 bases aligning to TRBD2. The junction had 4 bases not matched to a gene; V was cut back by 0 bases and J by 5 bases. The germline V gene encodes CDR1 LGHNA and CDR2 YNFKEQ. This CDR3 spans 15 amino acids. The CDR3 sequence: CASSQDRGGVDTQYF. DNA for the CDR3: TGTGCCAGCAGCCAAGACCGGGGGGGCGTAGATACGCAGTATTTT.

The chain joins TRBV6-5 to TRBJ1-3, with 7 nucleotides matching TRBD1. The V gene end was trimmed by 0 bases and the J gene end by 0 bases; junction bases not matched to a gene: 2. The germline gives CDR1 MNHEY, CDR2 SVGAGI. CDR3 length: 16 amino acids. In DNA form, the CDR3 reads TGTGCCAGCAGTTACTCGCCAGGGGGCTCTGGAAACACCATATATTTT. Translating gives CASSYSPGGSGNTIYF.

The rearrangement uses TRBV7-2 and TRBJ2-7; TRBD2 agrees at 7 bases. The CDR3 totals 16 residues. Germline V gene data show CDR1 as SGHTA and CDR2 as FQGNSA. Losses at the gene ends were 1 base for V and 5 bases for J; bases not matched to a gene: 11. CDR3 nucleotides: TGTGCCAGCAGCTTAGAGCGGGGTTCAGGGTTCAACGAGCAGTACTTC. Amino acids: CASSLERGSGFNEQYF.

CDR3 residues: CALGLADTDTQYF. CDR3 sequence (DNA): TGTGCCTTAGGACTAGCGGATACAGATACGCAGTATTTT. The rearrangement uses TRBV2 and TRBJ2-3; TRBD2 agrees at 10 bases. The CDR3 is made up of 13 amino acids. The V and J ends lost 11 bases and 3 bases, in that order; junction bases with no gene match: 5. CDR1 SNHLY and CDR2 FYNNEI come from the germline V gene.

The chain recombines TRBV11-2 with TRBJ1-5; D ambiguous. V was clipped by 5 bases and J by 7 bases, with 9 bases between them. The CDR3 sequence is 12 residues long. Germline-derived CDR1 and CDR2 are SGHAT and FQNNGV. CDR3 bases: TGTGCCAGCAGCCCCGGAAACCAGCCCCAGCATTTT. Its translation is CASSPGNQPQHF.

The chain combines TRBV19 with TRBJ1-5, with D unclear. V was clipped by 5 bases and J by 1 base, with 6 bases between them. CDR3 length: 13 residues. The germline CDR1 and CDR2 sequences are LNHDA and SQIVND (reference sequence). The CDR3 spells CASSWMSNQPQHF. The CDR3 DNA is TGTGCCAGTAGTTGGATGAGCAATCAGCCCCAGCATTTT.

The J gene is TRBJ2-5, the V gene TRBV5-4; a possible D gene is TRBD2 (6 bases). CDR1 is SGHNT and CDR2 is YYREEE in the germline V gene (reference sequence). The V end lost 0 bases, the J end lost 3 bases, and 6 bases lay between the germline ends. The CDR3 loop spans 13 amino acids. CDR3 protein: CASSLGLEETQYF. The CDR3 coding sequence is TGTGCCAGCAGCTTGGGACTAGAAGAGACCCAGTACTTC.

The rearrangement links TRBV29-1 to TRBJ1-2; 7 bases are shared with TRBD1. Germline values: CDR1 SQVTM, CDR2 ANQGSEA. The CDR3 length is 13 residues. J gave up 6 bases and V 2 bases, and 6 bases lay outside the gene matches. This chain's CDR3 is CSVERGQRNGYTF. The DNA for the CDR3 is TGCAGCGTTGAAAGGGGACAGAGAAATGGCTACACCTTC.

The chain joins TRBV7-2 to TRBJ2-5, with a possible D match to TRBD2 (6 bases). Germline loops: CDR1 SGHTA, CDR2 FQGNSA. Deletions cut 6 bases from V and 5 bases from J, with 13 bases between. This CDR3 region has 13 residues. The CDR3 loop reads CASSPPGVETQYF. The CDR3 nucleotides read TGTGCCAGCAGTCCCCCGGGGGTGGAGACCCAGTACTTC.

The V call is TRBV4-2, the J call TRBJ2-7; a possible D gene is TRBD1 (6 bases). This CDR3 region has 13 residues. Deletions cut 2 bases from V and 2 bases from J, with 7 bases between. The V gene's germline CDR1 is LGHNA and CDR2 YNFKEQ. The CDR3 nucleotides read TGTGCCAGCAGCCAAAGGGGGACCTACGAGCAGTACTTC. The encoded protein is CASSQRGTYEQYF.

A single count supports this clone. The CDR3 coding sequence is TGTGCCAGCAGCTTAGGCCGGACAACAACTAATGAAAAACTGTTTTTT. Amino acids: CASSLGRTTTNEKLFF. The chain is built from TRBV5-8 and TRBJ1-4, with a tentative D call TRBD1 (5 bases). Between the trimmed V and J ends, which lost 2 bases and 0 bases, there was a span of 11 bases. Germline V gene lookup returns CDR1 SGHTS and CDR2 YDEGEE. This CDR3 region has 16 residues.

In its sample, this clone was seen once. J is TRBJ1-3 and V is TRBV28; the D gene is possibly TRBD1 (5 bases). The CDR3 is 15 residues long. Trimming stripped 3 bases from V and 4 bases from J, with 13 bases between. Germline V CDR1 and CDR2: MDHEN, SYDVKM. CDR3 sequence: CASSFGTAGGNTIYF. The DNA for the CDR3 is TGTGCCAGCAGTTTTGGGACGGCGGGGGGAAACACCATATATTTT.